This T cell receptor (beta chain) was recorded in a study of Ad26.COV2.S vaccination and SARS-CoV-2 variants. This sample's treatment: over 15 received Ad26.COV2.S at low or high dose, single or two shots; roughly five received placebo; per-sample allocation not given. Sampling took place 63 days after the first vaccine or placebo injection. This clone has only a few counts. The assay was immunoSEQ multiplex PCR, and TCRdb's table has in-frame clones only and misses some. The sample includes about 350,000 clones, approximately 90% of them seen just once. V shed 1 base, J shed 5 bases, and the junction held 1 base outside the gene matches. The V gene's germline CDR1 is MDHEN and CDR2 SYDVKM. CDR3 length: 14 amino acids.

This chain joins TRBV28 and TRBJ1-5, with TRBD1 matching 8 bases. Sequenced here: peripheral blood, sampled in a trial of Ad26.COV2.S vaccine versus placebo. The TCR originated in a person aged 18-60 years who received the Ad26.COV2.S COVID-19 vaccine or a placebo. CDR3 DNA sequence: TGTGCCAGCAGTTTATCAGGGGGCGATCAGCCCCAGCATTTT. This gives the protein CASSLSGGDQPQHF.